This entry describes one TCR beta chain. Random-hexamer reverse transcription was applied to about 0.45 to 1 ug RNA. Multiplex immunoSEQ PCR targeted 54 Vbeta and 13 Jbeta TCR beta segments. TCRdb redid the calling of the immunoSEQ multiplex PCR reads with MiXCR, one entry per CDR3 protein. The sample consists of about 210,000 distinct CDR3 sequences, 80% to 95% of them appearing once. Trimming stripped 4 bases from V and 1 base from J, with 11 bases between. Per the germline V gene, CDR1 is SGHAT and CDR2 is FQDESV (reference sequence). The CDR3 is 14 amino acids. This sample was included in a study of CD8 T cells in Susac syndrome. The study sequenced TCR beta in blood CD8+ and CD4+ T cells. TEMRA cells were enriched by FACS, and CD4+ and CD8+ T cells were negatively isolated.

The TCR was taken from a human donor in good health. V is TRBV11-1 and J is TRBJ2-7, with a tentative D call TRBD1 (6 bases). The source material was CD4+ T cells from PBMCs. The CDR3 DNA follows: TGTGCCAGCAGCTCCTTCGACAGGTCCTACGAGCAGTACTTC. Translation: CASSSFDRSYEQYF.